This T cell receptor beta chain was identified during a study of shared clonotypes between healthy human individuals. Caucasian adults living in Nashville, Tennessee, provided all samples. Notes on the study in general: Sampling covered blood only; tissue repertoires likely differ.

At a deep level, the assay was run. TCRdb's table, derived via immunoSEQ multiplex PCR, lists solely in-frame clones and lacks some. The sample holds about 480,000 clones; 75% to 80% are singletons and the top ten take 9.5% to 15%. The CDR3 has 14 amino acids. Germline values: CDR1 SQVTM, CDR2 ANQGSEA. With V trimmed by 6 bases and J by 4 bases, 7 bases remained unmatched. About this clone: The antigen is not known.

Sequences were obtained from PBMCs. This clonotype was obtained from a woman between 40 and 55 years old in good health. Some clones in this sample may be carry-over from other donors' samples. The V and J genes are TRBV29-1 and TRBJ2-7, with 12 bases lining up with TRBD1. CDR3 sequence (DNA): TGCAGCGTGCAAGGGACAGGGGGCCGGTACGAGCAGTACTTC. Its protein is CSVQGTGGRYEQYF.